This T cell receptor beta chain was recovered during a study of EBV T-cell therapy then PD-1 blockade in nasopharyngeal carcinoma. A remark on this clone: Its antigen is still unknown.

From germline, CDR1 is SGDLS and CDR2 YYNGEE. The CDR3 runs 15 residues. Losses at the gene ends were 0 bases for V and 9 bases for J; bases not matched to a gene: 8. The assay was immunoSEQ multiplex PCR, and TCRdb's table has in-frame clones only and misses some. The table shows about 22,000 clones, with 70% to 85% occurring only once. Described treatment: AdE1-LMPpoly-expanded autologous EBV-specific T-cell therapy followed by anti-PD-1 nivolumab. The receptor was derived from a man between 40 and 49 years old with nasopharyngeal carcinoma. The sequencing used CD8+ T cells from blood, collected at day -245 from a patient whose treatment included autologous EBV-specific T cells and nivolumab. The V call is TRBV9, the J call TRBJ2-1; 8 nucleotides line up with TRBD1. The chain's CDR3 is CASSVGGEDRGEQFF. The CDR3, as DNA: TGTGCCAGCAGCGTAGGGGGGGAAGACAGGGGTGAGCAGTTCTTC.